Presented here are 30 T cell receptor beta chains from one specimen sequenced in a study of cytomegalovirus exposure and HLA in healthy donors (dated by TCRdb to between 2016 and 2019). The method behind the library was the immunoSEQ multiplex PCR assay. Held by TCRdb, this immuneACCESS table contains in-frame sequences only and omits some clones. Under half of the omission traces to an unresolved V gene where checked; the cause of the rest is unknown. Here the sample has over 85,000 clones; approximately 88% occur a single time. The top ten hold 1.4% to 1.5% of the sample. The sample taken for sequencing was PBMCs. The receptors originated from a woman aged 25 to 39 in good health and CMV-seropositive.

This chain links TRBV2 with TRBJ1-1, with a possible D match to TRBD1 (6 bases). This CDR3 has 14 amino acids. Trimming removed 5 bases from V and 11 bases from J, with 21 bases in between. Per the germline V gene, CDR1 is SNHLY and CDR2 is FYNNEI. The CDR3, as DNA: TGTGCCAGCAGTACCGGACGGGACACCCAACGGGCTTTCTTT. It translates to CASSTGRDTQRAFF.

The chain uses TRBV9 and TRBJ2-3; TRBD1 matches at 9 bases. The ends lost 3 bases at V and 3 bases at J; junction bases unmatched: 5. The germline V gene encodes CDR1 SGDLS and CDR2 YYNGEE. There are 15 residues in the CDR3. CDR3 sequence: CASSAGTGRTDTQYF. CDR3 sequence (DNA): TGTGCCAGCAGCGCCGGGACAGGGAGGACAGATACGCAGTATTTT.

The chain has TRBV29-1 and TRBJ2-1; possible D gene TRBD1, 5 bases. Germline V gives CDR1 SQVTM, CDR2 ANQGSEA. This CDR3 has 14 amino acids. The germline V and J ends were trimmed by 4 bases and 9 bases, with 19 bases remaining between them. The CDR3 DNA follows: TGCAGCGTTGTAGGGATAGGGGCAGGCGCTGAGCAGTTCTTC. Its protein product is CSVVGIGAGAEQFF.

The CDR3 sequence: CASTSRGRTEAFF. The CDR3 DNA reads TGTGCCAGCACCTCCCGGGGTCGCACTGAAGCTTTCTTT. The chain has TRBV25-1 and TRBJ1-1; D is uncertain. CDR3 length: 13 residues. Trimming removed 7 bases from V and 4 bases from J, with 13 bases in between. Germline V gene data show CDR1 as MGHDK and CDR2 as SYGVNS. The entire variable domain, with the rest obtained from reference TRBV25-1 and TRBJ1-1, is as follows: EADIYQTPRYLVIGTGKKITLECSQTMGHDKMYWYQQDPGMELHLIHYSYGVNSTEKGDLSSESTVSRIRTEHFPLTLESARPSHTSQYLCASTSRGRTEAFFGQGTRLTVV.

J is TRBJ1-2 and V is TRBV28; 7 nucleotides match TRBD1. J gave up 4 bases and V 8 bases, and 13 bases lay outside the gene matches. The CDR3 length is 15 residues. Germline loops: CDR1 MDHEN, CDR2 SYDVKM. CDR3 DNA sequence: TGTGCCAGCGGTGGGCGGGCAGGGGGAGGCTATGGCTACACCTTC. Translating gives CASGGRAGGGYGYTF.

The chain couples TRBV19 to TRBJ2-5, with 7 positions matching TRBD2. Looked up from germline, CDR1 is LNHDA and CDR2 is SQIVND (reference sequence). The CDR3 spans 14 residues. The J segment lost 0 bases and the V segment lost 7 bases, leaving 5 bases of the junction unmatched. The CDR3, as DNA: TGTGCCAGTACCGAGCGGGGAAACCAAGAGACCCAGTACTTC. Translation: CASTERGNQETQYF.

V gene TRBV4-2 combines with J gene TRBJ2-1; 7 nucleotides agree with TRBD1. Trimming at V came to 4 bases and at J to 9 bases, leaving 3 bases not matched to a gene. The length of the CDR3 is 12 residues. The germline V gene encodes CDR1 LGHNA and CDR2 YNFKEQ. Here the CDR3 reads CASSPDRVEQFF. The CDR3 DNA follows: TGTGCCAGCAGCCCAGACAGGGTTGAGCAGTTCTTC.

Only one count was recorded for this clone. The V gene is TRBV10-3, the J gene TRBJ1-6; D is uncertain. CDR3 size: 14 residues. V was shortened by 7 bases and J by 7 bases, with 14 bases between the two germline ends. Germline CDR1 reads ENHRY; CDR2 reads SYGVKD. CDR3 in amino acids: CAINEGGRNSPLHF. CDR3 nucleotides: TGTGCCATCAATGAAGGTGGGAGGAATTCACCCCTCCACTTT.

The chain links TRBV30 to TRBJ1-2; 7 bases are a match to TRBD1. Germline V CDR1 and CDR2: GTSNPN, SVGIG (reference sequence). Trimming removed 1 base from V and 2 bases from J; junction bases left unmatched: 4. The CDR3 is 14 residues long. CDR3 region: CAWSDAGGNYGYTF. The CDR3 DNA sequence: TGTGCCTGGAGTGACGCAGGGGGAAACTATGGCTACACCTTC.

The chain has TRBV10-2 and TRBJ1-1; perhaps TRBD1 as D (6 bases). Germline CDR1 reads WSHSY; CDR2 reads SAAADI. The CDR3 length is 13 residues. The ends were cut back, 0 bases at V and 5 bases at J, with 7 bases in the middle. In DNA form, the CDR3 reads TGCGCCAGCAGTGAGTCAACAGGGACTGAAGCTTTCTTT. Its translation is CASSESTGTEAFF.

V and J are TRBV27 and TRBJ1-1; D is perhaps TRBD1 (6 bases). Germline V gene sequence: CDR1 MNHEY, CDR2 SMNVEV (reference sequence). Trimming took off 4 bases at V and 6 bases at J, with 15 bases between the two ends. CDR3 length: 14 amino acids. CDR3 coding DNA: TGTGCCAGCAGTTCTCTGGACAGCCGGGCTGAAGCTTTCTTT. Translated: CASSSLDSRAEAFF.

This sequence joins TRBV4-2 and TRBJ1-5, with D perhaps TRBD1 (6 bases). Germline assignment: CDR1 LGHNA and CDR2 YNFKEQ. This CDR3 spans 16 amino acids. The germline V and J ends were trimmed by 3 bases and 3 bases, with 15 bases remaining between them. CDR3 amino acids: CASSQGGGPDNQPQHF. The CDR3 DNA sequence: TGTGCCAGCAGCCAGGGGGGGGGCCCAGACAATCAGCCCCAGCATTTT.

This chain links TRBV5-1 with TRBJ2-1; 7 nucleotides line up with TRBD2. Germline CDR1 SGHRS, CDR2 YFSETQ. The CDR3 runs to 14 residues. V gave up 6 bases and J gave up 9 bases; unmatched junction bases: 12. The CDR3 loop is CASKGGRGGGEQFF. CDR3 coding DNA: TGCGCCAGCAAAGGCGGGAGAGGCGGCGGTGAGCAGTTCTTC.

The CDR3 DNA sequence: TGCGCCAGCAGCGGGGGACTAGCGGGGTCTGCAGATACGCAGTATTTT. Protein: CASSGGLAGSADTQYF. The V gene is TRBV5-1, the J gene TRBJ2-3, with 13 bases lining up with TRBD2. The germline V gene encodes CDR1 SGHRS and CDR2 YFSETQ. Trimming took 4 bases from V and 4 from J; bases not matched to a gene: 6. The CDR3 covers 16 residues.

The chain recombines TRBV7-2 with TRBJ1-5; D gene unclear. The V end was cut by 1 base, the J end by 5 bases, with 12 bases between. Germline CDR1 reads SGHTA; CDR2 reads FQGNSA. The CDR3 is 15 residues long. CDR3 sequence reads: CASSLGSLDDQPQHF. The CDR3, as DNA: TGTGCCAGCAGCTTAGGGTCGCTAGACGATCAGCCCCAGCATTTT.

V is TRBV7-4 and J is TRBJ1-6; D gene ambiguous. Trimming took off 3 bases at V and 7 bases at J, with 13 bases between the two ends. The CDR3 runs to 15 residues. Per the germline V gene, CDR1 is SGHVT and CDR2 is SQSDAQ. This chain's CDR3 is CASSLYVRENSPLHF. In nucleotides, the CDR3 is TGTGCCAGCAGCTTGTATGTTAGAGAGAATTCACCCCTCCACTTT.

This clone was seen more than once but under ten times. The chain uses TRBV5-1 and TRBJ1-5, with TRBD1 as a possible D gene (5 bases). The CDR3 runs 14 residues. Trimming left V 3 bases short and J 5 bases short, with 12 bases between. Germline V gene lookup returns CDR1 SGHRS and CDR2 YFSETQ. CDR3: CASSSRAGDQPQHF. CDR3 DNA sequence: TGCGCCAGCAGCTCCCGGGCGGGGGATCAGCCCCAGCATTTT.

J is TRBJ2-1 and V is TRBV2; tentative D call: TRBD2 (6 bases). Looked up from germline, CDR1 is SNHLY and CDR2 is FYNNEI. V was pared by 6 bases and J by 6 bases, with 12 bases between. The CDR3 has 13 residues. CDR3 protein: CASRLGLINEQFF. CDR3 nucleotide sequence: TGTGCCAGCAGATTGGGACTGATCAATGAGCAGTTCTTC.

The rearrangement uses TRBV4-1 and TRBJ2-5; 7 bases are a match to TRBD1. Germline CDR1 MGHRA, CDR2 YSYEKL. Trimming removed 4 bases from V and 4 bases from J; junction bases left unmatched: 9. The CDR3 contains 15 residues. DNA of the CDR3: TGCGCCAGCAGCCGAGCCGGGACAGTGGGAGAGACCCAGTACTTC. It codes for CASSRAGTVGETQYF.

This chain uses TRBV5-1 with TRBJ2-2, with D hard to call. The CDR3 covers 12 residues. Germline CDR1 reads SGHRS; CDR2 reads YFSETQ. V was trimmed by 3 bases and J by 3 bases, leaving 3 bases between them. CDR3 in amino acids: CASSSDTGELFF. The DNA of the CDR3 is TGCGCCAGCAGCTCTGACACCGGGGAGCTGTTTTTT.

This clone came up once. V is TRBV7-2 and J is TRBJ1-6; maybe TRBD1 (6 bases). Germline values: CDR1 SGHTA, CDR2 FQGNSA. This CDR3 is built from 14 residues. Trimming pared 2 bases from V and 6 bases from J, leaving 8 bases between. This CDR3 reads CASSLRTVNSPLHF. The CDR3 DNA follows: TGTGCCAGCAGCTTACGGACAGTTAATTCACCCCTCCACTTT.

The chain links TRBV30 to TRBJ2-1, with D possibly being TRBD2 (5 bases). This CDR3 has 15 amino acids. V lost 1 base, J lost 4 bases, and 14 bases lay in between. Germline V CDR1 and CDR2: GTSNPN, SVGIG (reference sequence). CDR3 bases: TGTGCCTGGAGTGAGGGAGTAGCTCGATACAATGAGCAGTTCTTC. Protein sequence: CAWSEGVARYNEQFF.

The V and J genes are TRBV2 and TRBJ2-3, with D possibly TRBD1 on 6 matching bases. V was trimmed by 8 bases and J by 1 base, leaving 10 bases between them. Germline CDR1 SNHLY, CDR2 FYNNEI. The length of the CDR3 is 13 residues. The CDR3 DNA sequence: TGTGCCAGCTTGAAGGGGGGCACAGATACGCAGTATTTT. The encoded protein is CASLKGGTDTQYF. Full variable domain (rest looked up from reference TRBV2 and TRBJ2-3): EPEVTQTPSHQVTQMGQEVILRCVPISNHLYFYWYRQILGQKVEFLVSFYNNEISEKSEIFDDQFSVERPDGSNFTLKIRSTKLEDSAMYFCASLKGGTDTQYFGPGTRLTVL.

V is TRBV30 and J is TRBJ1-4; the D is unclear. CDR3 size: 12 residues. Trimming shortened V by 2 bases and J by 4 bases, and 5 bases separated the two germline ends. In germline, CDR1 is GTSNPN, CDR2 SVGIG (reference sequence). CDR3 sequence reads: CAWSRSNEKLFF. The CDR3, as DNA: TGTGCCTGGAGTCGGAGTAATGAAAAACTGTTTTTT.

This clone appeared a few times. The chain joins TRBV5-8 to TRBJ2-7; TRBD1 is a possible D gene (5 bases). Trimming took off 4 bases at V and 0 bases at J, with 14 bases between the two ends. Germline V gene data show CDR1 as SGHTS and CDR2 as YDEGEE. The CDR3 is made up of 15 amino acids. The DNA for the CDR3 is TGTGCCAGCAGCCGAGGACCCAGGGTCTCCTACGAGCAGTACTTC. Translated, it gives CASSRGPRVSYEQYF.

The chain carries TRBV11-2 and TRBJ1-1; 9 bases align to TRBD1. Germline values: CDR1 SGHAT, CDR2 FQNNGV. J gave up 3 bases and V 5 bases, and 19 bases lay outside the gene matches. The CDR3 spans 19 residues. This chain's CDR3 is CASSPLALDRGSRDTEAFF. The CDR3 DNA follows: TGTGCCAGCAGCCCCCTAGCATTGGACAGGGGTTCCCGGGACACTGAAGCTTTCTTT.

This chain links TRBV7-2 with TRBJ2-3, with D perhaps matching TRBD1 (7 bases). Germline CDR1 and CDR2: SGHTA and FQGNSA. This CDR3 spans 13 amino acids. The germline V and J ends were trimmed by 5 bases and 8 bases, with 14 bases remaining between them. CDR3: CASSPNQGGTQYF. CDR3 sequence (DNA): TGTGCCAGCAGCCCTAACCAGGGGGGTACGCAGTATTTT.

The rearrangement joins TRBV6-4 to TRBJ2-6, with D tentatively TRBD2 (5 bases). Germline CDR1 is MRHNA and CDR2 is SNTAGT. Trimming removed 10 bases at V and 2 bases at J, with 18 bases between. CDR3 length: 16 amino acids. The CDR3 is CATPAPSGTGANVLTF. CDR3 DNA sequence: TGTGCCACCCCTGCACCGTCCGGGACTGGGGCCAACGTCCTGACTTTC.

The rearrangement joins TRBV7-7 to TRBJ2-1; 10 bases agree with TRBD1. Germline V gives CDR1 SSHAT, CDR2 FNYEAQ (reference sequence). Trimming removed 5 bases from V and 7 bases from J; junction bases left unmatched: 5. The CDR3 has 14 residues. CDR3 coding DNA: TGTGCCAGCAGCCCGGACAGGGGGGGGAATGAGCAGTTCTTC. Amino acids: CASSPDRGGNEQFF.

This chain uses TRBV27 with TRBJ2-3, with a possible D match to TRBD2 (6 bases). The CDR3 is 16 residues long. The germline V gene has CDR1 MNHEY and CDR2 SMNVEV (reference sequence). The V and J ends lost 1 base and 5 bases respectively, with 16 bases between them. For the CDR3, the DNA is TGTGCCAGCAGTTTATACGGGGGTTTGGAAAAAGATACGCAGTATTTT. Residues: CASSLYGGLEKDTQYF.